These 27 T cell receptor beta chains were sequenced from one sample in a study of early T cells in non-severe SARS-CoV-2 infection. TCRdb processed the 5' RACE reads anew with MiXCR; each CDR3 protein has one entry. The profile covers about 83,000 distinct CDR3 sequences, with 9% to 15% appearing a single time and over 6% taken by the ten largest. Sequenced input: whole blood. These receptors all come from an adult who was a healthcare worker with PCR-confirmed SARS-CoV-2 infection or an uninfected control (not recorded which).

This clonotype is medium-sized in the sample. The J gene is TRBJ2-5, the V gene TRBV7-9; 10 bases are a match to TRBD1. Losses at the gene ends were 5 bases for V and 4 bases for J; bases not matched to a gene: 7. CDR1 is SEHNR, CDR2 FQNEAQ, per germline (reference sequence). The CDR3 has 15 amino acids. CDR3 amino acids: CASSHGQGELETQYF. As DNA, the CDR3 is TGTGCCAGCAGCCACGGACAGGGGGAATTAGAGACCCAGTACTTC.

J is TRBJ2-7 and V is TRBV6-5; 7 bases line up with TRBD1. The V and J ends lost 2 bases and 2 bases, in that order; junction bases with no gene match: 6. The V gene's germline CDR1 is MNHEY and CDR2 SVGAGI. This CDR3 has 15 amino acids. The CDR3 loop reads CASSYARTGTYEQYF. The CDR3 coding sequence is TGTGCCAGCAGTTACGCTAGGACAGGTACCTACGAGCAGTACTTC.

This clonotype was detected many times. This rearrangement joins TRBV29-1 to TRBJ1-1, with D uncertain. V dropped 4 bases and J dropped 1 base, with 19 bases sitting between them. The CDR3 has 16 residues. Germline V gives CDR1 SQVTM, CDR2 ANQGSEA. The CDR3 DNA reads as TGCAGCGTTGCCTCGGTATGGCCCCCAGGGAACACTGAAGCTTTCTTT. Its protein product is CSVASVWPPGNTEAFF.

This clonotype was picked up many times. The CDR3 DNA is TGTGCCTGGAGTGTACAAATGAACACTGAAGCTTTCTTT. This codes for CAWSVQMNTEAFF. V is TRBV30 and J is TRBJ1-1, with D unresolved. V was pared by 0 bases and J by 0 bases, with 5 bases between. The CDR3 consists of 13 residues. Germline loops: CDR1 GTSNPN, CDR2 SVGIG (reference sequence).

This clonotype was observed a few times. The CDR3 loop is CASSFQGFYNEQFF. The CDR3 DNA sequence: TGTGCCAGCAGCTTTCAGGGGTTCTACAATGAGCAGTTCTTC. The chain is built from TRBV11-2 and TRBJ2-1, with D possibly being TRBD1 (6 bases). The germline gives CDR1 SGHAT, CDR2 FQNNGV. The V end lost 3 bases, the J end lost 3 bases, and 9 bases lay between the germline ends. CDR3 size: 14 residues.

The chain combines TRBV5-1 with TRBJ1-1, with 7 bases matching TRBD1. This CDR3 has 14 amino acids. J was trimmed by 5 bases and V by 5 bases; bases with no gene match: 9. Germline CDR1 is SGHRS and CDR2 is YFSETQ. Here the CDR3 DNA reads TGCGCCAGCAGTCTAGGTCAGGGGGAGACTGAAGCTTTCTTT. Protein sequence: CASSLGQGETEAFF. Looking up the rest from reference TRBV5-1 and TRBJ1-1 gives the full variable domain: KAGVTQTPRYLIKTRGQQVTLSCSPISGHRSVSWYQQTPGQGLQFLFEYFSETQRNKGNFPGRFSGRQFSNSRSEMNVSTLELGDSALYLCASSLGQGETEAFFGQGTRLTVV.

The chain combines TRBV7-9 with TRBJ2-2; D call uncertain. The germline gives CDR1 SEHNR, CDR2 FQNEAQ (reference sequence). The CDR3 totals 12 residues. The CDR3 reads CGSLFNTGELFF. CDR3 DNA: TGTGGGAGCCTATTCAACACCGGGGAGCTGTTTTTT. Based on the CDR3 plus reference TRBV7-9 and TRBJ2-2, the full variable domain is DTGVSQNPRHKITKRGQNVTFRCDPISEHNRLYWYRQTLGQGPEFLTYFQNEAQLEKSRLLSDRFSAERPKGSFSTLEIQRTEQGDSAMYLCGSLFNTGELFFGEGSRLTVL.

This clonotype has just a few counts. The chain employs TRBV4-3 and TRBJ1-5; D not certain. The germline V gene has CDR1 LGHNA and CDR2 YSLEER. The CDR3 is 15 amino acids. Trimming stripped 0 bases from V and 3 bases from J, with 9 bases between. In nucleotides, the CDR3 is TGCGCCAGCAGCCAAGATCGAAGGAACAATCAGCCCCAGCATTTT. Amino acids: CASSQDRRNNQPQHF.

This clonotype was counted a few times. The rearrangement joins TRBV20-1 to TRBJ2-1; no firm D call. Germline V lookup: CDR1 DFQATT, CDR2 SNEGSKA (reference sequence). The V and J ends lost 5 bases and 8 bases respectively, with 13 bases between them. The CDR3 extends over 12 amino acids. CDR3 sequence reads: CSAVGLEYEQFF. The CDR3, as DNA: TGCAGTGCTGTAGGGTTGGAATATGAGCAGTTCTTC.

This clonotype appeared many times. The genes are TRBV20-1 and TRBJ2-7, with 8 positions matching TRBD2. CDR3 length: 14 residues. Trimming at V came to 2 bases and at J to 1 base, leaving 4 bases not matched to a gene. The germline CDR1 and CDR2 sequences are DFQATT and SNEGSKA (reference sequence). DNA of the CDR3: TGCAGTGCTAGACTTCTAGCGGGTTCCTACGAGCAGTACTTC. Amino acids: CSARLLAGSYEQYF.

To note about this clonotype: This likely comes from a read error, as the CDR3 has no conserved phenylalanine or tryptophan at its end. The DNA is omitted, as the CDR3 cannot be located on it reliably, and the CDR3 follows TCRdb's listing. The chain has TRBV2 and TRBJ1-2; the table's D call of TRBD1 was not tested on the DNA. Germline CDR1 SNHLY, CDR2 FYNNEI. The CDR3 numbers 12 amino acids, ends counted. The CDR3 loop is CASVLGQGVPRY.

This clonotype came up many times. V is TRBV29-1 and J is TRBJ2-7, with 11 bases identical to TRBD1. Trimming cost V 5 bases and J 3 bases; bases outside gene matches: 12. CDR3 length: 16 residues. The germline gives CDR1 SQVTM, CDR2 ANQGSEA. CDR3 sequence reads: CSVFINSGTGGYEQYF. The CDR3 bases are TGCAGCGTTTTCATAAACTCCGGGACAGGGGGCTACGAGCAGTACTTC.

This clonotype showed up just a few times. The chain couples TRBV29-1 to TRBJ1-1; unclear D gene. V lost 4 bases and J 4 bases, leaving 10 bases between the germline ends. This CDR3 has 12 residues. Germline V gene data show CDR1 as SQVTM and CDR2 as ANQGSEA. CDR3 in amino acids: CSVVAGGTEAFF. The DNA of the CDR3 is TGCAGCGTTGTCGCTGGTGGCACTGAAGCTTTCTTT.

In its sample, this clonotype was seen a few times. The rearrangement uses TRBV4-2 and TRBJ2-4; no definite D call. The CDR3 is 13 amino acids. CDR1 and CDR2 from the germline V gene are LGHNA and YNFKEQ. Trimming stripped 2 bases from V and 6 bases from J, with 8 bases between. CDR3 DNA: TGTGCCAGCAGCCAACCGGACGGAAACATTCAGTACTTC. It encodes CASSQPDGNIQYF.

The V gene is TRBV2, the J gene TRBJ2-1, with 13 bases aligning to TRBD2. Germline V lookup: CDR1 SNHLY, CDR2 FYNNEI. The CDR3 totals 14 residues. V was clipped by 6 bases and J by 8 bases; unmatched bases: 4. The CDR3 loop is CASRGLAGAHEQFF. The CDR3 coding sequence is TGTGCCAGCAGAGGACTAGCGGGAGCGCATGAGCAGTTCTTC.

This clonotype was recorded a few times. The chain joins TRBV2 to TRBJ1-1, with D maybe TRBD1 (5 bases). Germline V gene lookup returns CDR1 SNHLY and CDR2 FYNNEI. Trimming pared 6 bases from V and 4 bases from J, leaving 15 bases between. The CDR3 has 14 residues. In DNA form, the CDR3 reads TGTGCCAGCAGAGGGGACCACAGATCCACTGAAGCTTTCTTT. Its protein is CASRGDHRSTEAFF. The full variable domain, rest sourced from reference TRBV2 and TRBJ1-1, is EPEVTQTPSHQVTQMGQEVILRCVPISNHLYFYWYRQILGQKVEFLVSFYNNEISEKSEIFDDQFSVERPDGSNFTLKIRSTKLEDSAMYFCASRGDHRSTEAFFGQGTRLTVV.

V is TRBV18 and J is TRBJ2-7, with D uncertain. CDR1 is KGHSH and CDR2 is LQKENI in the germline V gene. The CDR3 totals 12 residues. V dropped 3 bases and J dropped 6 bases, with 9 bases sitting between them. This chain's CDR3 is CASSPQLPEQYF. CDR3 in DNA: TGTGCCAGCTCACCCCAACTCCCCGAGCAGTACTTC.

This clonotype was seen a handful of times. The J gene is TRBJ2-4, the V gene TRBV7-9, with D possibly TRBD1 on 7 matching bases. CDR3 length: 16 amino acids. Trimming pared 5 bases from V and 3 bases from J, leaving 17 bases between. Per the germline V gene, CDR1 is SEHNR and CDR2 is FQNEAQ (reference sequence). The CDR3 DNA reads as TGTGCCAGCAGCCCAGGAGGGGGCTTAGGCAAAAACATTCAGTACTTC. It encodes CASSPGGGLGKNIQYF.

The sample holds a few counts of this clonotype. The chain joins TRBV15 to TRBJ2-1, with a tentative D call TRBD2 (5 bases). Germline-derived CDR1 and CDR2 are LNHNV and YYDKDF (reference sequence). CDR3 size: 14 residues. Trimming pared 4 bases from V and 4 bases from J, leaving 11 bases between. CDR3 sequence (DNA): TGTGCCACCAGCACCTTGGACTTTTACAATGAGCAGTTCTTC. This gives the protein CATSTLDFYNEQFF.

V is TRBV12-5 and J is TRBJ2-1; TRBD2 agrees at 9 bases. CDR1 and CDR2 (germline): LGHNT, FRNRAP. The J segment lost 7 bases and the V segment lost 0 bases, leaving 10 bases of the junction unmatched. The CDR3 covers 17 residues. The CDR3 region has the DNA TGTGCTAGTGGTTTGGTACGGTCGGGACTAGCCGTAAATGAGCAGTTCTTC. As protein: CASGLVRSGLAVNEQFF.

The chain joins TRBV18 to TRBJ2-7; D is undetermined. Germline V lookup: CDR1 KGHSH, CDR2 LQKENI. This CDR3 contains 11 residues. Trimming stripped 2 bases from V and 6 bases from J, with 5 bases between. As DNA, the CDR3 is TGTGCCAGCTCACCAGGGGTCGAGCAGTACTTC. Its protein is CASSPGVEQYF.

V and J are TRBV5-1 and TRBJ2-1; D remains unclear. The CDR3 length is 14 residues. The V end was cut by 0 bases, the J end by 1 base, with 5 bases between. Germline V gene lookup returns CDR1 SGHRS and CDR2 YFSETQ. The DNA of the CDR3 is TGCGCCAGCAGCTTGGGTGAATCCTACAATGAGCAGTTCTTC. Translating it yields CASSLGESYNEQFF.

The V and J genes are TRBV29-1 and TRBJ2-7, with 15 bases fitting TRBD2. This CDR3 is 15 amino acids long. The junction had 5 bases not matched to a gene; V was cut back by 6 bases and J by 2 bases. Germline-derived CDR1 and CDR2 are SQVTM and ANQGSEA. In nucleotides, the CDR3 is TGCAGCGTAACCGGGACTAGCGGGGGGACCTACGAGCAGTACTTC. Its protein is CSVTGTSGGTYEQYF.

This chain links TRBV6-6 with TRBJ1-1, with TRBD1 identical over 7 bases. Germline V CDR1 and CDR2: MNHNY, SVGAGI (reference sequence). J was trimmed by 5 bases and V by 0 bases; bases with no gene match: 6. The CDR3 has 15 amino acids. In DNA form, the CDR3 reads TGTGCCAGCAGTTACTCGAGGGGGCACGGAACTGAAGCTTTCTTT. Encoded protein: CASSYSRGHGTEAFF.

This clonotype has only a few counts. The chain employs TRBV7-3 and TRBJ2-2; perhaps D is TRBD1 or TRBD2 (6 bases each). CDR3 length equals 16 residues. Germline V lookup: CDR1 SGHTA, CDR2 FQGTGA. Trimming stripped 10 bases from V and 0 bases from J, with 18 bases between. CDR3 amino acids: CATNRVAAANTGELFF. The CDR3, as DNA: TGTGCCACCAACAGGGTAGCGGCTGCGAACACCGGGGAGCTGTTTTTT.

This clonotype came up many times. This chain links TRBV18 with TRBJ1-1; no firm D call. The CDR3 contains 14 residues. The ends were cut back, 3 bases at V and 0 bases at J, with 8 bases in the middle. Germline V gene sequence: CDR1 KGHSH, CDR2 LQKENI. CDR3 sequence (DNA): TGTGCCAGCTCACCTCTCGCCATGAACACTGAAGCTTTCTTT. It translates to CASSPLAMNTEAFF.

V gene TRBV5-1 combines with J gene TRBJ2-3; a weak D match, TRBD2 (5 bases). Between the trimmed V and J ends, which lost 0 bases and 2 bases, there was a span of 10 bases. This CDR3 contains 15 residues. Per germline, CDR1 SGHRS and CDR2 YFSETQ. CDR3 nucleotides: TGCGCCAGCAGCTTGGTCGGGGAGCCCACAGATACGCAGTATTTT. This codes for CASSLVGEPTDTQYF.